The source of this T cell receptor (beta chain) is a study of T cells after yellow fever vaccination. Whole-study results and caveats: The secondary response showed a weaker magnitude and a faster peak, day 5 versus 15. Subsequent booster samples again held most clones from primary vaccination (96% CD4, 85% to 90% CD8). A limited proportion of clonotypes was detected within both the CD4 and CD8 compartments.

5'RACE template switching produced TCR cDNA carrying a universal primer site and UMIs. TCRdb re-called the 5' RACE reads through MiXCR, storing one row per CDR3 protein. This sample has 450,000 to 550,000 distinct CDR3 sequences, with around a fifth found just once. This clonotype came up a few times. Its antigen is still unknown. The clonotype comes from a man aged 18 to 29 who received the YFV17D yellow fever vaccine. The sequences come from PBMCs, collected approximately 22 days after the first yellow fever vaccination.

The DNA for the CDR3 is TGTGCCAGCAGTCCTTACAGGGAAGGGGAAAAACTGTTTTTT. Translated: CASSPYREGEKLFF. The rearrangement uses TRBV6-5 and TRBJ1-4; perhaps TRBD1 as D (6 bases). This CDR3 spans 14 amino acids. With 5 bases removed from V and 8 bases from J, the gap between germline ends came to 15 bases. CDR1 is MNHEY and CDR2 is SVGAGI in the germline V gene.